This T cell receptor beta chain came from a study of tumor-infiltrating lymphocytes in primary liver carcinoma. Study overall: Tumor lesions were T1-T3 N0M0 and spanned roughly 4.2 to 10 cm. Per sample, productive TCRbeta reads numbered roughly 3.5 to 7.5 million, similar across tissue types. Study-wide results and limits: With p = 0.039, the top-250-clone fraction in tumors significantly exceeded that in blood.

This clonotype was seen repeatedly, ten times or more. Its antigen is unknown. The researchers produced TCR beta cDNA from approximately 460 ng total RNA with a constant-region primer. Slightly modified ARM-PCR with three nested multiplex PCR rounds yielded TCR beta libraries. Researchers ran the first two PCR rounds for roughly 11 cycles each with TRBV1-TRBV30 forward primers and a C-beta reverse primer. TCRdb itself ran the multiplex PCR reads through MiXCR, one entry per CDR3 protein. The table has approximately 300,000 distinct CDR3 sequences, approximately 65% seen once; the top ten hold roughly 9%. The CDR3 length is 16 residues. Germline CDR1 and CDR2: SGHNT and YYREEE (reference sequence). V was shortened by 2 bases and J by 2 bases, with 14 bases between the two germline ends. Unsorted whole blood supplied the blood RNA, and germline DNA was isolated too. The patients lived with chronic HBV infection and had not yet received any treatment.

The sequence came from a man aged 40-49 years with primary liver carcinoma and hepatitis B virus infection. Material for sequencing was peripheral blood. The chain links TRBV5-4 to TRBJ2-1; tentatively, D is TRBD2 (6 bases). CDR3 in amino acids: CASSFRRDATYNEQFF. CDR3 bases: TGTGCCAGCAGCTTTAGGCGGGACGCCACCTACAATGAGCAGTTCTTC.